This T cell receptor beta chain was documented in a study of shared clonotypes between healthy human individuals. Regarding the study as a whole: Clonotypes that were shared across a few donors made up about 4.5% of naive CD4 clonotypes. Estimated richness was generally greater in naive than memory subsets.

This clone occurred once. As yet, its antigen is unknown. Assay: immunoSEQ multiplex PCR; the TCRdb copy retains only in-frame clones and omits some. The table has roughly 2.6 million clones, more than 80% seen once. The TCR was taken from a young man in good health. Sequencing used naive CD4+ T cells sorted from blood. Specified subset: CD45RA+ positively selected.

For the CDR3, the DNA is TGTGCCAGCTCACCAGACTCGGGACAGGGGATTCCCGGGGGCAATCAGCCCCAGCATTTT. It yields the protein CASSPDSGQGIPGGNQPQHF. The chain employs TRBV18 and TRBJ1-5; 10 bases align to TRBD1. This CDR3 has 20 residues. The junction had 15 bases not matched to a gene; V was cut back by 2 bases and J by 2 bases. The V gene's germline CDR1 is KGHSH and CDR2 LQKENI.